In its sample, the clone carrying this T cell receptor (beta chain) was seen a few times. Its target is unknown. This sample is part of a study of human T cells and chemical hapten exposure. Overall study context: Across the whole study, which lasted roughly 24 weeks, patients were given diphenylcyclopropenone on the scalp once a week. There were per-sample TCR yield variations, arising mainly from small pooled library volume differences.

TCRdb reprocessed the RACE reads with MiXCR, giving one entry per CDR3 protein. Of some 87,000 distinct CDR3 sequences in the sample, 10% to 13% were seen once. V lost 3 bases to trimming and J lost 4 bases; unmatched junction nucleotides: 0. The CDR3 length is 14 residues. Germline values: CDR1 SGHTA, CDR2 FQGNSA. Study-level results: A positive correlation with patch test score was found for PT1 expanded TCR counts.

Time point here: patch test 1, 2 weeks after DPC sensitization. The sample's treatment: therapeutic diphenylcyclopropenone sensitization with weekly scalp DPC. Whole blood that had not been fractionated was the source of extracted total RNA. The receptor's source is a woman between 50 and 59 years old with alopecia areata. Some clones in this sample may be carry-over from other donors' samples. The V call is TRBV7-2, the J call TRBJ1-6; the match to TRBD1 covers 7 bases. Material: whole blood, obtained in connection with sensitization to the hapten diphenylcyclopropenone (DPC). This chain's CDR3 is CASSFRGYNSPLHF. For the CDR3, the DNA is TGTGCCAGCAGCTTCAGGGGGTATAATTCACCCCTCCACTTT.